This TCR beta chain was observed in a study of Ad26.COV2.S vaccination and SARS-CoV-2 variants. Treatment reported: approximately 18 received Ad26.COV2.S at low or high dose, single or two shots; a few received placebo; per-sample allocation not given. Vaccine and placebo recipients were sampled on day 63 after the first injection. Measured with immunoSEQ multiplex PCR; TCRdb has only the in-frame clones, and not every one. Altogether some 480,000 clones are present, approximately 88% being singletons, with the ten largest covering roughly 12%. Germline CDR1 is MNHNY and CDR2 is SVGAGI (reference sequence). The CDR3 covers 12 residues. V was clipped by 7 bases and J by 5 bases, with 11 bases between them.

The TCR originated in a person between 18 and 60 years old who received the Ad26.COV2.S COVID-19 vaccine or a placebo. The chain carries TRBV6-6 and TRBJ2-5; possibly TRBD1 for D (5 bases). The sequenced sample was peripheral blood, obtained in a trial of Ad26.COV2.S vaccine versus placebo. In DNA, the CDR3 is TGTGCCAGCAACCAGGGCGACGAGACCCAGTACTTC. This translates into CASNQGDETQYF.